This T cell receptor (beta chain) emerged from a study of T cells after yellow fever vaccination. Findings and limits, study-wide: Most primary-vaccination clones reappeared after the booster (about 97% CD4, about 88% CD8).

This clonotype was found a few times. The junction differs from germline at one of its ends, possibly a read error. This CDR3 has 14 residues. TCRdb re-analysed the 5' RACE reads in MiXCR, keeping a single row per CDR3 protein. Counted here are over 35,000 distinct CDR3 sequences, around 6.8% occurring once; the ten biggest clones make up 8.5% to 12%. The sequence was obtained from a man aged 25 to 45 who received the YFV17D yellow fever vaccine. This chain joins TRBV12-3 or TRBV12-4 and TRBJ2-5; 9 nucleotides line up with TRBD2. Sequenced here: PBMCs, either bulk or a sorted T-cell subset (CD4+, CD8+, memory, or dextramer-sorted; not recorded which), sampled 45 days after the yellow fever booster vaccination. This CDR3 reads CASSVAGVVGTQYF. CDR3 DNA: TGTGCCAGCAGTGTAGCGGGAGTGGTGGGGACCCAGTACTTC.